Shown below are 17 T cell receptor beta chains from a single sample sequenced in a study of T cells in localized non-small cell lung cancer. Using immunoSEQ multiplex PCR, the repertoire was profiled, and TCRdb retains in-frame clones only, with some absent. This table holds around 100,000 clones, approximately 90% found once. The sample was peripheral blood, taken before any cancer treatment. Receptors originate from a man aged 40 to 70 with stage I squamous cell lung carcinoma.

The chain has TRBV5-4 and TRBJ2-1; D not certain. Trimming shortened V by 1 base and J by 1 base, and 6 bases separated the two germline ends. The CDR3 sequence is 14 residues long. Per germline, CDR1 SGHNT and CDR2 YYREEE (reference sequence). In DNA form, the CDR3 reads TGTGCCAGCAGCTTGAGCGAATCCTACAATGAGCAGTTCTTC. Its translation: CASSLSESYNEQFF.

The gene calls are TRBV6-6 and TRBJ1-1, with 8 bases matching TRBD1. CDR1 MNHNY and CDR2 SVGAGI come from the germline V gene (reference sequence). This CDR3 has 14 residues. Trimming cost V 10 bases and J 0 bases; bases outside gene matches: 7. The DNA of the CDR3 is TGTGCCATCAGCGTGGGACAGGTGAACACTGAAGCTTTCTTT. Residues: CAISVGQVNTEAFF.

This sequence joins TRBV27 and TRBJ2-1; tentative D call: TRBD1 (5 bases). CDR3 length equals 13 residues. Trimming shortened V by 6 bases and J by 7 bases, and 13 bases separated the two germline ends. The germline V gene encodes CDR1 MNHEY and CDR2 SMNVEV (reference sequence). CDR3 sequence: CASSGPKGNEQFF. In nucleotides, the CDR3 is TGTGCCAGCAGCGGTCCAAAGGGGAATGAGCAGTTCTTC.

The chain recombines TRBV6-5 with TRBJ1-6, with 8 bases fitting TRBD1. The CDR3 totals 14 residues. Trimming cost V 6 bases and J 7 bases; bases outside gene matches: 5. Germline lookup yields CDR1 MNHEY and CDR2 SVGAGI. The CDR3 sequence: CASSERQGNSPLHF. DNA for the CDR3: TGTGCCAGCAGCGAACGACAGGGGAATTCACCCCTCCACTTT.

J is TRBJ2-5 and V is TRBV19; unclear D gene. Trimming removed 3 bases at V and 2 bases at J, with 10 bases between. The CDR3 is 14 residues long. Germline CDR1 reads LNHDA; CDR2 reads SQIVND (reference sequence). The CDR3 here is CASSIYGKQETQYF. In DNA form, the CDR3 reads TGTGCCAGTAGTATCTATGGGAAACAAGAGACCCAGTACTTC.

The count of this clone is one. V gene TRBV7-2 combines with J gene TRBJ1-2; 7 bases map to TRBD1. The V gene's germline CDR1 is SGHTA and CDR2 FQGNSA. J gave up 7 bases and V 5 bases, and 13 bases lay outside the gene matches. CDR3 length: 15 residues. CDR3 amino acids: CASSRKSQTGSGYTF. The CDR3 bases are TGTGCCAGCAGCCGTAAAAGCCAGACAGGGAGTGGCTACACCTTC.

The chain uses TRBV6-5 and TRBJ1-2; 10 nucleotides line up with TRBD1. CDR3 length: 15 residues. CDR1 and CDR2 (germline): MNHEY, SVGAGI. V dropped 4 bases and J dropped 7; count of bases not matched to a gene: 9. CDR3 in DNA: TGTGCCAGCAGTTCCACGACAGGGGGCTGGCGTGGCTACACCTTC. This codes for CASSSTTGGWRGYTF.

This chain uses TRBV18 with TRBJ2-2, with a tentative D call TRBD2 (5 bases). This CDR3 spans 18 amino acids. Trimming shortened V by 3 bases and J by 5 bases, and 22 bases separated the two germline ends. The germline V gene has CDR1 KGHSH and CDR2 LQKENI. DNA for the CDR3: TGTGCCAGCTCACCTTGGGGAGCATCGGTGGTGGAAACCGGGGAGCTGTTTTTT. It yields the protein CASSPWGASVVETGELFF. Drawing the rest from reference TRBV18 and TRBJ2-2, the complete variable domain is NAGVMQNPRHLVRRRGQEARLRCSPMKGHSHVYWYRQLPEEGLKFMVYLQKENIIDESGMPKERFSAEFPKEGPSILRIQQVVRGDSAAYFCASSPWGASVVETGELFFGEGSRLTVL.

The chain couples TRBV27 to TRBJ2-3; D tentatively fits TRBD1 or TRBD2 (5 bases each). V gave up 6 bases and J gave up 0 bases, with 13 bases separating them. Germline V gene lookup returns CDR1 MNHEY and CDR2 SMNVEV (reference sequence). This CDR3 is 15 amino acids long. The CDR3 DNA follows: TGTGCCAGCAGGCCTGGGGGATCTAGCACAGATACGCAGTATTTT. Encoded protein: CASRPGGSSTDTQYF.

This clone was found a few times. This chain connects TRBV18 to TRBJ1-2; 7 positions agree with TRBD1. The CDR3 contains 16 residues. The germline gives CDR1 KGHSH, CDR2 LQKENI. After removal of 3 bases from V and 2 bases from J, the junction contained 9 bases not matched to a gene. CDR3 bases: TGTGCCAGCTCACCCGGACAGGAGAAGTCAAACTATGGCTACACCTTC. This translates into CASSPGQEKSNYGYTF.

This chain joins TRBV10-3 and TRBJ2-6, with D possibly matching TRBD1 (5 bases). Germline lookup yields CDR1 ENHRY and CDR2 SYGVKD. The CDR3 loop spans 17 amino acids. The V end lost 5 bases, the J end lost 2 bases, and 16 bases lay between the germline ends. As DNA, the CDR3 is TGTGCCATCAGTATGGGGCCAGGGCGCCCTGGGGCCAACGTCCTGACTTTC. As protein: CAISMGPGRPGANVLTF.

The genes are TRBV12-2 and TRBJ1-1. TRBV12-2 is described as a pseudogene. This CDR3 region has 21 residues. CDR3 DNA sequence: TGTGCAAGTCGCCCACCCACCTTTTGGAACTCCGAGTTGGCCAGAAGTACTGAAGCTTTCTTT. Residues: CASRPPTFWNSELARSTEAFF.

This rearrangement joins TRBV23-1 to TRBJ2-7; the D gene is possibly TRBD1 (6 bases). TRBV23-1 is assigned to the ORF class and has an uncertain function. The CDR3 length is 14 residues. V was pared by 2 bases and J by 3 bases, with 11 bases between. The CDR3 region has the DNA TGCGCCAGCAGTCAACCTATGGACAGCTACGAGCAGTACTTC. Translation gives CASSQPMDSYEQYF.

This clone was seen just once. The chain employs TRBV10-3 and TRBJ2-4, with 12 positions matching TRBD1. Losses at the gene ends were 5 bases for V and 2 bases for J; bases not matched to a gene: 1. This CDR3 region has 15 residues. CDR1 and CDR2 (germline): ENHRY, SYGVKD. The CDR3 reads CAISWDRGPKNIQYF. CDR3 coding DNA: TGTGCCATCAGTTGGGACAGGGGGCCCAAAAACATTCAGTACTTC.

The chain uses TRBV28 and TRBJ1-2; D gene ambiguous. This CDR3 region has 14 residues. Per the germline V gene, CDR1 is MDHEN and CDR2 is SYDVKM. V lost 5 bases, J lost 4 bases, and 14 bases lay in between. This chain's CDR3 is CASSPLIQLYGYTF. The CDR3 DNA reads TGTGCCAGCAGTCCCCTCATCCAACTCTATGGCTACACCTTC.

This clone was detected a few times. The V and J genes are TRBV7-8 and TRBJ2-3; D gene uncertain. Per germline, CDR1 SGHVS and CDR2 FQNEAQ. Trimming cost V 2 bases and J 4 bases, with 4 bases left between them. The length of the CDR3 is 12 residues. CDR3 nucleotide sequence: TGTGCCAGCAGCTTAAGGGCAGATACGCAGTATTTT. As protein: CASSLRADTQYF.

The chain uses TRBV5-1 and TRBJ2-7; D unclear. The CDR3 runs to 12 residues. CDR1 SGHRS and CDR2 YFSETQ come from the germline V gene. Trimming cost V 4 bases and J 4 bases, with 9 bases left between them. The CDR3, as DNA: TGCGCCAGCAGCACGGACGGTTACGAGCAGTACTTC. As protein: CASSTDGYEQYF.